This T cell receptor (beta chain) was captured in a study of T cell clones after liver transplantation. Across the whole study: Three of eight recipients were HCV-positive; others had non-autoimmune, non-viral indications. Draws occurred before transplant, before withdrawal, and after complete or failed withdrawal. Regarding the study as a whole: Migration into the graft, not deletion, may explain lost graft donor-reactive T cells.

V was trimmed by 5 bases and J by 5 bases, leaving 10 bases between them. CDR1 SEHNR and CDR2 FQNEAQ come from the germline V gene (reference sequence). The CDR3 spans 13 residues. Measured with immunoSEQ multiplex PCR; TCRdb has only the in-frame clones, and not every one. The data show more than 65,000 clones, about 80% seen once. For this clone: Its target is not known.

The J gene is TRBJ1-5, the V gene TRBV7-9; D gene ambiguous. This receptor was obtained from a human patient who received a liver transplant. These T cells may partly come from the graft donor. Specimen: CD4+ T cells from blood, collected 12 months after liver transplant. The chain's CDR3 is CASSRDGDQPQHF. As DNA, the CDR3 is TGTGCCAGCAGCCGAGACGGGGATCAGCCCCAGCATTTT.